This T cell receptor beta chain was sequenced in a study of PD-1 blockade in classical Hodgkin lymphoma. The study, taken as a whole, reports: The drivers behind the repertoire differences, possibly disease activity or prior therapy, remain undefined. The study found that TCR diversity rose significantly by C4D1 in CD4+ but not CD8+ cells. Complete responders showed a baseline diversity that resembled the diversity of newly diagnosed patients. In newly diagnosed patients, baseline TCR diversity was reportedly below that of healthy donors.

About this clone: Its antigen remains unidentified.

Every single patient, without exception, relapsed after autologous stem cell transplantation, and brentuximab vedotin exposure varied. The CDR3 consists of 16 residues. The germline V gene has CDR1 SGHRS and CDR2 YFSETQ. J was trimmed by 0 bases and V by 4 bases; bases with no gene match: 7. This table comes from immunoSEQ multiplex PCR, and its TCRdb copy is limited to in-frame clones, with some not included. The profile shows tens of thousands of clones, about 91% of them singletons. The chain joins TRBV5-1 to TRBJ2-4, with 7 bases lining up with TRBD2. Sequencing used peripheral blood mononuclear cells (PBMCs), obtained at baseline. The TCR originated in a human donor with classical Hodgkin lymphoma. This CDR3 is CASSLTSLLAKNIQYF. CDR3 bases: TGCGCCAGCAGCCTGACTAGCCTTCTAGCCAAAAACATTCAGTACTTC. Full variable domain (rest looked up from reference TRBV5-1 and TRBJ2-4): KAGVTQTPRYLIKTRGQQVTLSCSPISGHRSVSWYQQTPGQGLQFLFEYFSETQRNKGNFPGRFSGRQFSNSRSEMNVSTLELGDSALYLCASSLTSLLAKNIQYFGAGTRLSVL.